Each of the 5 T cell receptor beta chains below was sequenced from the same sample in a study of tumor-infiltrating lymphocytes in primary liver carcinoma. Constant-region priming of around 500 ng total RNA yielded TCR beta cDNA. The TCR beta library was amplified through three nested multiplex PCR rounds in a modified ARM-PCR procedure. Amplification in the first two PCR rounds was performed using TRBV1-TRBV30 forward primers and a C-beta reverse primer for about 10 cycles each. One entry per CDR3 protein, called by TCRdb with MiXCR from the multiplex PCR reads. The sample has about 20,000 distinct CDR3 sequences, about 84% seen once. Unsorted bulk tissue of about 18-32 mg yielded co-extracted RNA and DNA. Sequencing used liver tumor tissue from sampling region 2. Subset of the sample: tumor region T2, inferior pole. The receptors were gathered from a woman younger than 45 with primary liver carcinoma and hepatitis B virus infection.

V and J are TRBV25-1 and TRBJ2-2; D is unresolved. CDR1 is MGHDK and CDR2 is SYGVNS in the germline V gene. This CDR3 has 16 amino acids. In DNA, the CDR3 is TGTACCCTTTATGACGCTTCGTCGCCTTACACCGGGGAGCTGTTTTTT. Its protein product is CTLYDASSPYTGELFF.

As for this clonotype: Since no conserved phenylalanine or tryptophan closes the CDR3, a read error is the likely cause. This sequence joins TRBV28 and TRBJ2-7, with D perhaps TRBD2 (5 bases). Per the germline V gene, CDR1 is MDHEN and CDR2 is SYDVKM. V was pared by 4 bases and J by 2 bases, with 15 bases between. This CDR3 comprises 15 residues. The CDR3: CASSSRDFGTYEQYS. The CDR3 DNA sequence: TGTGCCAGCAGTTCACGGGATTTCGGGACCTACGAGCAGTACTCC.

As for this clonotype: Germline and junction disagree at one end, which may indicate a read error. The chain has TRBV4-1 and TRBJ2-7, with TRBD1 matching 7 bases. CDR1 and CDR2 from the germline V gene are MGHRA and YSYEKL. This CDR3 contains 15 residues. The CDR3 coding sequence is TGCGCTAGTAGCCTAACAGGGGTTAACTCCTACGAGCGGTACTTC. This translates into CASSLTGVNSYERYF.

As regards this clonotype: Its ends do not fully match the called genes, so a read error is possible. The chain couples TRBV4-2 to TRBJ1-1, with D perhaps TRBD1 (5 bases). Germline values: CDR1 LGHNA, CDR2 YNFKEQ. The CDR3 covers 16 residues. The CDR3 loop is CANSPVEGRGNIEVFF. The CDR3 DNA reads as TGTGCCAACAGCCCCGTCGAGGGGAGAGGGAACATTGAAGTTTTCTTT.

Notes on this clonotype: At one end, the junction sequence differs from germline, possibly due to a read error. This chain connects TRBV11-2 to TRBJ2-3; D possibly uses TRBD1 or TRBD2 (5 bases each). This CDR3 is built from 16 residues. Germline V gives CDR1 SGHAT, CDR2 FQNNGV. CDR3 protein: CASSRGWGLSTDTQYF. The CDR3, as DNA: TGTGCCAGCAGTCGCGGGTGGGGCCTAAGCACGGATACGCAGTATTTT.